This T cell receptor (beta chain) was sequenced in a study of T-cell reconstitution after alpha-beta-depleted transplantation in children. In germline, CDR1 is SGDLS, CDR2 YYNGEE. The CDR3 has 16 residues. V shed 2 bases and J shed 5 bases, with 19 bases lying between them. Whole-study results and caveats: Expanded graft clones numbering several hundred reportedly gave rise to alpha-beta T cells about two months after transplant.

This clonotype was counted between two and nine times. Its antigen is undetermined. Construction of the TCRbeta library involved unique molecular identifiers. Using its own MiXCR run on the PCR reads, TCRdb lists one record per CDR3 protein. The data contain almost 500,000 distinct CDR3 sequences, more than 9% of them singletons. The TCR comes from a child younger than 10 with inherited bone marrow failure, due to receive a stem cell transplant. The chain carries TRBV9 and TRBJ1-2; D perhaps matches TRBD1 (5 bases). The sequencing here drew on PBMCs, taken before TCRalphabeta/CD19-depleted stem cell transplant. CDR3 DNA sequence: TGTGCCAGCAGCGTCACTCACACAGGAGAGACATATGGCTACACCTTC. Its translation is CASSVTHTGETYGYTF.